A single sample gave rise to the 3 T cell receptor beta chains below, sequenced in a study of molecular identifiers for immune sequencing clone quantification. One entry per CDR3 protein, called by TCRdb with MiXCR from the PCR reads. This sample has 65,000 or so distinct CDR3 sequences; approximately 18% occur once, and the top ten carry around 1.5%. What was sequenced was naive CD8+ T cells from blood, with Jurkat cell RNA spiked in. Subset meaning: FACS-sorted CD8+CD4-CCR7+CD45RA+ naive T cells. All receptors come from a human donor in good health. Some libraries in this study had Jurkat cell RNA spiked in.

The V and J genes are TRBV20-1 and TRBJ2-7; TRBD1 or TRBD2 may be the D gene (5 bases each). This CDR3 spans 13 amino acids. In germline, CDR1 is DFQATT, CDR2 SNEGSKA (reference sequence). V lost 1 base and J lost 5, with 12 bases in between. CDR3 nucleotides: TGCAGTGCTAGAGCGTTCGAGGGGAACGAGCAGTACTTC. This codes for CSARAFEGNEQYF.

In this sample, this clonotype turned up many times. The chain carries TRBV7-9 and TRBJ2-1; 10 nucleotides align to TRBD2. This CDR3 has 16 residues. Per germline, CDR1 SEHNR and CDR2 FQNEAQ (reference sequence). Trimming cost V 5 bases and J 2 bases; bases outside gene matches: 6. CDR3 sequence: CASSNLAGETYNEQFF. The CDR3 region has the DNA TGTGCCAGCAGCAACCTAGCGGGAGAGACCTACAATGAGCAGTTCTTC.

As concerns this clonotype: Being one base from a much bigger clone, this may be a read error. The J gene is TRBJ1-2, the V gene TRBV29-1, with 7 bases matching TRBD1. The CDR3 is 10 amino acids. Germline V gives CDR1 SQVTM, CDR2 ANQGSEA. Written as DNA, the CDR3 is TGCAGCGTTGCAGATACGGGACAGAGCTTC. Its protein product is CSVADTGQSF.